This T cell receptor beta chain was identified in a study of identical twins. Study conclusions and caveats: Beta clonotypes that were abundant in cord blood contained fewer insertions, a pattern absent from memory repertoires. The study found excess low generation probability among twin-shared out-of-frame alpha sequences.

This clonotype occurred a few times. Its specificity is not known. TCRdb independently ran MiXCR on the 5' RACE reads; one entry per CDR3 protein. The table records roughly 190,000 distinct CDR3 sequences, around 15% of them present only once. This CDR3 contains 14 residues. V gave up 8 bases and J gave up 5 bases, with 19 bases separating them. In germline, CDR1 is MNHEY, CDR2 SVGEGT. These data are also associated with another study on T cells expressing NK-cell markers.

The chain couples TRBV6-2 or TRBV6-3 to TRBJ2-7; no firm D call. The TCR originated in a young woman in good health. Sequenced input: CD8+ T cells sorted from blood. The CDR3 DNA is TGTGCCAGCCACGAAATCCGGCAGGAGAACGAGCAGTACTTC. This translates into CASHEIRQENEQYF.